A selection of T cell receptor beta chains follows, all from one sample in a study of cytomegalovirus exposure and HLA in healthy donors. Only in-frame clones appear in the TCRdb table, and some are missing; sequencing was by immunoSEQ multiplex PCR. The table shows about 80,000 clones, with around three quarters occurring only once. The source material was PBMCs. The source of these receptors is a man aged 25 to 45 in good health and CMV-seronegative. Both conserved end residues are part of each CDR3. The D gene is left open where the match is weak. Some rows mark clone size as missing; the rest say once, few, many or name a class of expanded clone.

d_gene	j_gene	len	abundance	v_gene	CDR3nt	CDR3aa
-	TRBJ2-1	14	once	TRBV29-1	TGCAGCGTGGAAACCGGGAACAGGGCCCATGAGCAGTTCTTC	CSVETGNRAHEQFF
TRBD2	TRBJ2-3	16	-	TRBV6-5	TGTGCCAGCAGTTACTCGCCCCTAGCGGGAGACGATACGCAGTATTTT	CASSYSPLAGDDTQYF
-	TRBJ2-1	12	-	TRBV5-1	TGCGCCAGCAGCTTAACTAGCAATGAGCAGTTCTTC	CASSLTSNEQFF
TRBD2	TRBJ2-2	18	-	TRBV2	TGTGCCAGCAGTGAAGCGCTTCGACTAGCGGGAGGGCCCGGGGAGCTGTTTTTT	CASSEALRLAGGPGELFF
TRBD1	TRBJ2-7	14	few	TRBV10-3	TGTGCCATCAAAGGGACAGGGAATCGATACGAGCAGTACTTC	CAIKGTGNRYEQYF
TRBD1	TRBJ1-2	15	-	TRBV30	TGTGCCTGGATCAGTCCTAGGGGGCGGAACTATGGCTACACCTTC	CAWISPRGRNYGYTF
TRBD1	TRBJ1-2	15	once	TRBV6-5	TGTGCCAGCACCACAATCCAACAGGGGGCGCGCGGCTACCCCTTC	CASTTIQQGARGYPF
-	TRBJ1-1	15	-	TRBV7-6	TGTGCCAGCAGCTTCCAGGACTCCATGAACACTGAAGCTTTCTTT	CASSFQDSMNTEAFF
TRBD1	TRBJ1-3	14	-	TRBV28	TGTGCCAGCAGTTTATTAGGGGGCGGAAACACCATATATTTT	CASSLLGGGNTIYF
-	TRBJ2-5	15	-	TRBV5-4	TGTGCCAGCAGCTTAGTCTCGGGACTCCCCAAGGACCAGTACTTC	CASSLVSGLPKDQYF
TRBD2	TRBJ2-2	15	-	TRBV5-4	TGTGCCAGCAGACCGGGGGGGGAACGGGGCGGGGAGCTGTTTTTT	CASRPGGERGGELFF
-	TRBJ2-5	15	-	TRBV18	TGTGCCAGCTCACCACCGAGGGGGACCCAAGAGACCCAGTACTTC	CASSPPRGTQETQYF
-	TRBJ2-7	11	-	TRBV2	TGTGCCAGCAAAATAATCTACGAGCAGTACTTC	CASKIIYEQYF
-	TRBJ1-6	14	-	TRBV27	TGTGCCAGCAGTCCAGACGGGTTTCACTCACCCCTCCACTTT	CASSPDGFHSPLHF
-	TRBJ1-4	15	-	TRBV7-9	TGTGCCAGCAGCTTAGCGGGGCAGCTTAATGAAAAACTGTTTTTT	CASSLAGQLNEKLFF
-	TRBJ2-2	15	-	TRBV7-8	TGTGCCAGCCGACAGGCTGTCACGGTCGGCGGGGAGCTGTTTTTT	CASRQAVTVGGELFF
-	TRBJ2-3	15	-	TRBV9	TGTGCCAGCAGCGTAGGAAGAAGTAGCGGAGATACGCAGTATTTT	CASSVGRSSGDTQYF
-	TRBJ1-5	14	once	TRBV7-8	TGTGCCAGCAGCTTACGGGGTTTCAATCAGCCCCAGCATTTT	CASSLRGFNQPQHF
TRBD2	TRBJ2-5	15	-	TRBV30	TGTGCCTGGAGTGTAGTTGGGACTATACAAGAGACCCAGTACTTC	CAWSVVGTIQETQYF
TRBD1	TRBJ2-3	15	-	TRBV9	TGTGCCAGCAGCCTTGGGACAGCTAGCACAGATACGCAGTATTTT	CASSLGTASTDTQYF
-	TRBJ2-5	14	-	TRBV12-5	TGTGCTAGTGGTTTGGATGGCAGGGCTGAGACCCAGTACTTC	CASGLDGRAETQYF
-	TRBJ2-7	15	-	TRBV9	TGTGCCAGCAGCGGTGGGCCTTCGAGCAGCAACGAGCAGTACTTC	CASSGGPSSSNEQYF
TRBD2	TRBJ2-7	15	-	TRBV28	TGTGCCAGCAGTTCCCCTAGCGGGGGGACCTACGAGCAGTACTTC	CASSSPSGGTYEQYF
-	TRBJ2-2	15	few	TRBV9	TGTGCCAGCAGCGAATGGGGGGGGCAGGCCGGGGAGCTGTTTTTT	CASSEWGGQAGELFF
TRBD1	TRBJ1-3	15	-	TRBV9	TGTGCCAGCAGCGTCCAACAGGGGTCTGGAAACACCATATATTTT	CASSVQQGSGNTIYF
-	TRBJ2-3	16	-	TRBV4-3	TGCGCCAGCAGCCAAGAGTTGAGGGTCCGCACAGATACGCAGTATTTT	CASSQELRVRTDTQYF
-	TRBJ2-7	15	-	TRBV6-5	TGTGCCAGCAGTTACTCGAAGTTCGGTCCTTACGAGCAGTACTTC	CASSYSKFGPYEQYF
-	TRBJ1-4	13	-	TRBV6-1	TGTGCCAGCAAAGGGGGGGTGGATGAAAAACTGTTTTTT	CASKGGVDEKLFF
-	TRBJ1-6	14	once	TRBV19	TGTGCCAGTAGTGACAGCTCCTATAATTCACCCCTCCACTTT	CASSDSSYNSPLHF